This TCR beta chain is from a study of cytomegalovirus exposure and HLA in healthy donors. The wider study: Among the roughly 400 genotyped donors, 81% were placed in the Caucasian-associated ancestry cluster.

The CDR3 sequence is 11 residues long. Germline loops: CDR1 SQVTM, CDR2 ANQGSEA. This clone was recorded once. At one boundary the junction diverges from the germline segment, which might be a read error. The PCR used 60 Vbeta and 13 Jbeta primers. Clones were read by immunoSEQ multiplex PCR, and TCRdb kept only the in-frame ones, dropping some. The sample lists about 99,000 clones, approximately 78% occurring once. Sequenced sample: PBMCs. The chain has TRBV29-1 and TRBJ2-1; 8 bases align to TRBD1. This sequence was found in a woman in her 40s in good health and CMV-seronegative. The CDR3 bases are TGCAGCGTTGGGGACACCGGGACAGGAATCTTC. Protein sequence: CSVGDTGTGIF.